This TCR beta chain was found in a study of blood T cell repertoires in COVID-19. About the research overall: Researchers got acute and convalescent COVID-19 samples from the United States, Italy and Spain.

Authors' methods: It was from reference gene primer amplification that nucleated cell counts were estimated. Only in-frame clones appear in the TCRdb table, and some are missing; sequencing was by immunoSEQ multiplex PCR. V and J calls and clone size are as listed in that table; D and trimming were resolved from the DNA. The table has around 55,000 clones, 85% to 90% seen once. Germline CDR1 and CDR2: KGHSH and LQKENI. The CDR3 spans 14 residues. V was clipped by 6 bases and J by 3 bases; unmatched bases: 8. The specimen sequenced was peripheral blood. This clonotype originated in a man in his 60s with acute or convalescent COVID-19. The chain links TRBV18 to TRBJ2-7, with 7 bases lining up with TRBD1. Here the CDR3 reads CASSPGTVSYEQYF. The CDR3, as DNA: TGTGCCAGCTCTCCCGGGACAGTCAGCTACGAGCAGTACTTC.